The 8 T cell receptor beta chains in this list originate from one sample, sequenced in a study of shared clonotypes between healthy human individuals. Sequenced by immunoSEQ multiplex PCR; TCRdb stores in-frame clones only, minus some. The sample lists around 2.5 million clones, 93% occurring once. Sequences were obtained from naive CD4+ T cells from PBMCs. Subset specified: CD45RA+ positively selected. The receptors derive from a man aged 18 to 29 in good health. Some clones in this sample may be carry-over from other donors' samples.

This chain uses TRBV7-3 with TRBJ1-3; 7 nucleotides align to TRBD1. This CDR3 region has 12 residues. The germline V gene encodes CDR1 SGHTA and CDR2 FQGTGA. V lost 4 bases and J lost 11; bases outside the gene matches: 5. The CDR3 loop is CASSYSGGAIYF. In DNA form, the CDR3 reads TGTGCCAGCAGCTACTCAGGGGGTGCCATATATTTT.

V and J are TRBV4-3 and TRBJ2-2, with D unclear. Trimming took 1 base from V and 6 from J, leaving 12 bases between them. The CDR3 loop spans 15 amino acids. Germline CDR1 and CDR2: LGHNA and YSLEER. CDR3 in amino acids: CASSQVAQVAGELFF. The DNA for the CDR3 is TGCGCCAGCAGCCAAGTTGCCCAAGTGGCCGGGGAGCTGTTTTTT.

This clone was recorded a few times. The CDR3 DNA follows: TGTGCCAGCAGTAATCGGGCACGGGAGGAAGGGAGGCAGTACTTC. Its protein is CASSNRAREEGRQYF. J is TRBJ2-7 and V is TRBV6-1, with TRBD2 matching over 7 bases. V trimming: 5 bases; J trimming: 9 bases; junction bases outside the gene matches: 16. CDR1 is MNHNS, CDR2 SASEGT, per germline. This CDR3 is 15 amino acids long.

This clone showed up just once. The J gene is TRBJ1-5, the V gene TRBV21-1. TRBV21-1 has pseudogene status. The CDR3 sequence is 18 residues long. The DNA of the CDR3 is TGTGCCAGCAGCAAAAGGGGAGGGTTAGCGGGGGCCCGCCGGACCCAGCATTTT. Translated, it gives CASSKRGGLAGARRTQHF.

On this clone itself: This CDR3 is also generated by other DNA sequences in the sample. The chain has TRBV19 and TRBJ2-7; perhaps TRBD2 as D (5 bases). The V end was cut by 3 bases, the J end by 0 bases, with 9 bases between. This CDR3 has 14 amino acids. Germline CDR1 reads LNHDA; CDR2 reads SQIVND (reference sequence). The DNA of the CDR3 is TGTGCCAGTAGTATTGGAGGCGTCTCCTACGAGCAGTACTTC. The encoded protein is CASSIGGVSYEQYF.

This chain joins TRBV6-4 and TRBJ1-4; D is undetermined. The germline V and J ends were trimmed by 10 bases and 10 bases, with 22 bases remaining between them. CDR1 is MRHNA and CDR2 is SNTAGT in the germline V gene. The CDR3 covers 14 residues. CDR3 sequence (DNA): TGTGCCACCGTGCCCGGGCGGGGAGGAGGAAAACTGTTTTTT. Translated: CATVPGRGGGKLFF.

Of note for this clone: The same CDR3 arises from other DNA sequences in this sample as well. The V gene is TRBV5-1, the J gene TRBJ1-5; 7 bases are shared with TRBD1. This CDR3 comprises 15 residues. The J segment lost 0 bases and the V segment lost 3 bases, leaving 3 bases of the junction unmatched. Germline CDR1 SGHRS, CDR2 YFSETQ. CDR3 residues: CASSSTGDSNQPQHF. The CDR3 nucleotides are TGCGCCAGCAGCTCTACAGGGGATAGCAATCAGCCCCAGCATTTT. Looking up the rest from reference TRBV5-1 and TRBJ1-5 gives the full variable domain: KAGVTQTPRYLIKTRGQQVTLSCSPISGHRSVSWYQQTPGQGLQFLFEYFSETQRNKGNFPGRFSGRQFSNSRSEMNVSTLELGDSALYLCASSSTGDSNQPQHFGDGTRLSIL.

The J gene is TRBJ2-5, the V gene TRBV21-1. TRBV21-1 is tagged as a pseudogene. This CDR3 comprises 16 residues. For the CDR3, the DNA is TGTGCCAGCAGGGTAAGGGTGCTTAGGACCGGAGAGACCCAGTACTTC. It is translated as CASRVRVLRTGETQYF.